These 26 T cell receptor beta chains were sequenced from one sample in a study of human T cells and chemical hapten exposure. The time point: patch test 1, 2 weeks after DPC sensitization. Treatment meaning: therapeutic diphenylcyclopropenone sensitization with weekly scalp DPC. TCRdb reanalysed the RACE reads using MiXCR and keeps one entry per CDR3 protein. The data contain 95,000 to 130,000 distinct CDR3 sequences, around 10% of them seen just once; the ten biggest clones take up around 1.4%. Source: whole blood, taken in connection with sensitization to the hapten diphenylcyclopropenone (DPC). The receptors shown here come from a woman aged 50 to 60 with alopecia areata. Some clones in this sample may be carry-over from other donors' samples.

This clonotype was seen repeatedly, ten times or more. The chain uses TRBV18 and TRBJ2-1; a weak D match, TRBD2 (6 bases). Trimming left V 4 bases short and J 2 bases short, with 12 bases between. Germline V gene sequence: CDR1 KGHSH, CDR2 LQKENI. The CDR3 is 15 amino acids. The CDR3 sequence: CASSRASDTYNEQFF. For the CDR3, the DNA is TGTGCCAGCTCACGAGCTAGCGACACCTACAATGAGCAGTTCTTC.

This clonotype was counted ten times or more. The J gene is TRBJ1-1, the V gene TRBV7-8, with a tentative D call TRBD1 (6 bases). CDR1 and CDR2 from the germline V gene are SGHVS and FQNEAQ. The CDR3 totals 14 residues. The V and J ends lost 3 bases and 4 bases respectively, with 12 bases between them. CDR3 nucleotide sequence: TGTGCCAGCAGCTTCACACAGGGTCGCACTGAAGCTTTCTTT. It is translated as CASSFTQGRTEAFF.

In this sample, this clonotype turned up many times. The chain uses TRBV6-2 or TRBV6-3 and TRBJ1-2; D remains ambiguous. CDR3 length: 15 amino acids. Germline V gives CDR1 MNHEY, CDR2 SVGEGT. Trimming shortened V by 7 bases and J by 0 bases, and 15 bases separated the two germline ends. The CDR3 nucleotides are TGTGCCAGCACCCTTCACACGGGGTCTAACTATGGCTACACCTTC. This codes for CASTLHTGSNYGYTF.

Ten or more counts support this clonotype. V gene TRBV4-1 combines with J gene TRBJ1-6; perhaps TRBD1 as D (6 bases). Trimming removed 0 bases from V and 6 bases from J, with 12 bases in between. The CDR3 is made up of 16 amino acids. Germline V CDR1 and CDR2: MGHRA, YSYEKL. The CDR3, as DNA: TGCGCCAGCAGCCAAGAAAGGACAGCTAGTAATTCACCCCTCCACTTT. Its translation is CASSQERTASNSPLHF.

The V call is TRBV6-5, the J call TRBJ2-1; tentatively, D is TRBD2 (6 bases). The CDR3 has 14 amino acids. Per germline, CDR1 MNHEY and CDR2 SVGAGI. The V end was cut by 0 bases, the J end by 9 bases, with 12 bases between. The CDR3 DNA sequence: TGTGCCAGCAGTTACTCCTATAAGGAGGGTGAGCAGTTCTTC. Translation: CASSYSYKEGEQFF.

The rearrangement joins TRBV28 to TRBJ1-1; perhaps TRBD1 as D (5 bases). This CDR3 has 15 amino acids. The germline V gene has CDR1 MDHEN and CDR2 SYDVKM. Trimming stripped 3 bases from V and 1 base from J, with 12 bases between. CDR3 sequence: CASSFHGTGNTEAFF. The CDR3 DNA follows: TGTGCCAGCAGTTTCCACGGGACGGGGAACACTGAAGCTTTCTTT. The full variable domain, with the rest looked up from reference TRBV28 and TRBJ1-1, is DVKVTQSSRYLVKRTGEKVFLECVQDMDHENMFWYRQDPGLGLRLIYFSYDVKMKEKGDIPEGYSVSREKKERFSLILESASTNQTSMYLCASSFHGTGNTEAFFGQGTRLTVV.

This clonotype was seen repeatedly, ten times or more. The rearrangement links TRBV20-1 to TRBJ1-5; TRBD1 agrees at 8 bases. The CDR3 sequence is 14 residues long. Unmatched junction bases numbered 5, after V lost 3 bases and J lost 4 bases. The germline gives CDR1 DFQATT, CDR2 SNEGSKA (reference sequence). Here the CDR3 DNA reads TGCAGTGCTAGGGACAGGGATGTAAATCAGCCCCAGCATTTT. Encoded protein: CSARDRDVNQPQHF.

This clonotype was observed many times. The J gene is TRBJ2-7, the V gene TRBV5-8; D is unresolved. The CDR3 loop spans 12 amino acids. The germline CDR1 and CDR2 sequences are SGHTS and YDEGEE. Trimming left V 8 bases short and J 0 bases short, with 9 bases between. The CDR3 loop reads CASTVNSYEQYF. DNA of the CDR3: TGTGCCAGTACAGTAAACTCCTACGAGCAGTACTTC.

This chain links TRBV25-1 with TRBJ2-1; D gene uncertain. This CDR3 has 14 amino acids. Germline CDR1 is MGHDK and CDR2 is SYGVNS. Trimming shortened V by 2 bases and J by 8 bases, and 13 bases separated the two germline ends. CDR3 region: CASSERVSSDEQFF. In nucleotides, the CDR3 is TGTGCCAGCAGTGAAAGGGTGTCCAGCGATGAGCAGTTCTTC.

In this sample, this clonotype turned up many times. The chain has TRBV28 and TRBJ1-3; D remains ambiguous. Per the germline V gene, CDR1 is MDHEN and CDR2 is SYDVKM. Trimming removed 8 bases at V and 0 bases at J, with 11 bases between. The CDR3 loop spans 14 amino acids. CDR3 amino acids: CASSWPFSGNTIYF. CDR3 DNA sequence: TGTGCCAGCTCGTGGCCTTTCTCTGGAAACACCATATATTTT.

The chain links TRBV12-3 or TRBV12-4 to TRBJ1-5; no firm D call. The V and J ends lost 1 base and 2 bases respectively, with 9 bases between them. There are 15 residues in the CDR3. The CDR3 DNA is TGTGCCAGCAGTTTAGAGGGTCCGGGCAATCAGCCCCAGCATTTT. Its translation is CASSLEGPGNQPQHF.

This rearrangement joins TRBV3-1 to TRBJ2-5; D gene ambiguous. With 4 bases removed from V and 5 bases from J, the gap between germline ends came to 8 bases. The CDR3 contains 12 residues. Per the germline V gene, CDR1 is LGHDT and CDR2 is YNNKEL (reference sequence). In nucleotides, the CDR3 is TGTGCCAGCAGCCGAAGAATGGAGACCCAGTACTTC. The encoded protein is CASSRRMETQYF.

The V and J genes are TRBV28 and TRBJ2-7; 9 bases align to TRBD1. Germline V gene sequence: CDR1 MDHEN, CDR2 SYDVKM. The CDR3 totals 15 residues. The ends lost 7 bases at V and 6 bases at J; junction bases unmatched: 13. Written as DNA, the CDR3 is TGTGCCAGCACCAAGGGGGACAGGGTATTTTTCGAGCAGTACTTC. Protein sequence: CASTKGDRVFFEQYF.

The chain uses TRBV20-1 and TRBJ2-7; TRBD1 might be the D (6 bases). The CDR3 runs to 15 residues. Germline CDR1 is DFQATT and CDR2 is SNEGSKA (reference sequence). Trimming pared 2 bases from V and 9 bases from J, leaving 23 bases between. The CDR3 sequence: CSARSAPGQNPSQYF. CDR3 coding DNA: TGCAGTGCTAGATCCGCGCCCGGACAGAACCCTTCGCAGTACTTC.

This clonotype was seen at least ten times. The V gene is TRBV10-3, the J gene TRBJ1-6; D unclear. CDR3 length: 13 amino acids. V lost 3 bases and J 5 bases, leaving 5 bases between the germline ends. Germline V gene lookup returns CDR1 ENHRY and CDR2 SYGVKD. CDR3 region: CAISDPHNSPLHF. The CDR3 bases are TGTGCCATCAGTGATCCCCATAATTCACCCCTCCACTTT.

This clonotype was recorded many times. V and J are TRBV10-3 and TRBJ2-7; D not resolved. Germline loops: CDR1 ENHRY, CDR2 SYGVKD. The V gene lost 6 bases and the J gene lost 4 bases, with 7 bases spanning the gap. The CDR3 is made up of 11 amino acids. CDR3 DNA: TGTGCCATCAGCACCGGGTACGAGCAGTACTTC. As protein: CAISTGYEQYF.

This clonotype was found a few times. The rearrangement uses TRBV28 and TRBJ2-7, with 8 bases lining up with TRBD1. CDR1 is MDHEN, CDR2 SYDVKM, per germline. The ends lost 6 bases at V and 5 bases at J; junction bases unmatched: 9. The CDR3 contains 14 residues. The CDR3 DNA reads TGTGCCAGCAGGAGCACGGGGACAGGCCACGAGCAGTACTTC. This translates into CASRSTGTGHEQYF.

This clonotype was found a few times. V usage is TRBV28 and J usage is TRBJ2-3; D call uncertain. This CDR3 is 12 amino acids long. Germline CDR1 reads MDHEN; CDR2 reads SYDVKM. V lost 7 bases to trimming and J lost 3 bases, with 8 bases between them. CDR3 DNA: TGTGCCAGCAATACTCCTACAGATACGCAGTATTTT. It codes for CASNTPTDTQYF.

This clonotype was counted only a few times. CDR3 residues: CASVKQGAILNQPQHF. CDR3 coding DNA: TGTGCCAGCGTCAAGCAGGGGGCAATTCTCAATCAGCCCCAGCATTTT. The chain employs TRBV2 and TRBJ1-5; the match to TRBD1 covers 8 bases. Germline V gives CDR1 SNHLY, CDR2 FYNNEI. The CDR3 totals 16 residues. V trimming: 8 bases; J trimming: 3 bases; junction bases outside the gene matches: 12.

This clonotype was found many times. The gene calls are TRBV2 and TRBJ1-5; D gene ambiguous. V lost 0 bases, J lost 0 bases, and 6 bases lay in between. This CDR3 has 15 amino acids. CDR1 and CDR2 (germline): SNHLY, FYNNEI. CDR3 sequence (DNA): TGTGCCAGCAGTGAAGCCCCAAGTAGCAATCAGCCCCAGCATTTT. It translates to CASSEAPSSNQPQHF. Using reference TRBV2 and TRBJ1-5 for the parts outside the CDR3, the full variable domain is EPEVTQTPSHQVTQMGQEVILRCVPISNHLYFYWYRQILGQKVEFLVSFYNNEISEKSEIFDDQFSVERPDGSNFTLKIRSTKLEDSAMYFCASSEAPSSNQPQHFGDGTRLSIL.

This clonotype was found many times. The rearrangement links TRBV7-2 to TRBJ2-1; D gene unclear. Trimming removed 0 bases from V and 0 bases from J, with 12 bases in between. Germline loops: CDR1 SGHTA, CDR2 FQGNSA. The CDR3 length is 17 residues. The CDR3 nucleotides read TGTGCCAGCAGCTTAGCCCCTCCAAACCCCTCCTACAATGAGCAGTTCTTC. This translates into CASSLAPPNPSYNEQFF. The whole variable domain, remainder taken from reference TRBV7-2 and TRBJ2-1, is GAGVSQSPSNKVTEKGKDVELRCDPISGHTALYWYRQSLGQGLEFLIYFQGNSAPDKSGLPSDRFSAERTGGSVSTLTIQRTQQEDSAVYLCASSLAPPNPSYNEQFFGPGTRLTVL.

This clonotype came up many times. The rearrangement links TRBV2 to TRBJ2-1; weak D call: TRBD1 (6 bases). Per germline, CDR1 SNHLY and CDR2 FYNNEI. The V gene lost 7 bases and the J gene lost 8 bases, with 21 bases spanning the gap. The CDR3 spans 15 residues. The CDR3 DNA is TGTGCCAGCAAGCTACAGGGTTTAGGTTGGGATGAGCAGTTCTTC. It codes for CASKLQGLGWDEQFF.

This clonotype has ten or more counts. The CDR3 loop reads CASSPPQGAVGYTF. The CDR3, as DNA: TGTGCCAGCTCACCACCCCAGGGGGCCGTTGGCTACACCTTC. The chain combines TRBV18 with TRBJ1-2, with 8 bases matching TRBD1. This CDR3 is built from 14 residues. J lost 7 bases, V lost 0 bases, and 4 bases had no gene match. The germline gives CDR1 KGHSH, CDR2 LQKENI.

The CDR3 nucleotides are TGCGCCAGCAGCCAAGATCTAGCCTTAGAGACCCAGTACTTC. Translated, it gives CASSQDLALETQYF. The V gene is TRBV4-3, the J gene TRBJ2-5; D perhaps matches TRBD2 (5 bases). Trimming took 0 bases from V and 4 from J, leaving 9 bases between them. Looked up from germline, CDR1 is LGHNA and CDR2 is YSLEER. The CDR3 sequence is 14 residues long.

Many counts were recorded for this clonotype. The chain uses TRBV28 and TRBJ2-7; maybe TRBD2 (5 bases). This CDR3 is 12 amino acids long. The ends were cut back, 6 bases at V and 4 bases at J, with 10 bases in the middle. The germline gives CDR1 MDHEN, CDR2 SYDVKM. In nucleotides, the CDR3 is TGTGCCAGCAGCATAGGAGGATACGAGCAGTACTTC. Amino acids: CASSIGGYEQYF.

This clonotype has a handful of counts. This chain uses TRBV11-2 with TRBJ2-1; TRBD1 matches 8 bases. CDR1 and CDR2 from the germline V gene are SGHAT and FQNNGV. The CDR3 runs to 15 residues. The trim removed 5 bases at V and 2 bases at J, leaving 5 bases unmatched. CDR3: CASSPRTGTYNEQFF. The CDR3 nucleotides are TGTGCCAGCAGCCCCCGGACAGGGACCTACAATGAGCAGTTCTTC.